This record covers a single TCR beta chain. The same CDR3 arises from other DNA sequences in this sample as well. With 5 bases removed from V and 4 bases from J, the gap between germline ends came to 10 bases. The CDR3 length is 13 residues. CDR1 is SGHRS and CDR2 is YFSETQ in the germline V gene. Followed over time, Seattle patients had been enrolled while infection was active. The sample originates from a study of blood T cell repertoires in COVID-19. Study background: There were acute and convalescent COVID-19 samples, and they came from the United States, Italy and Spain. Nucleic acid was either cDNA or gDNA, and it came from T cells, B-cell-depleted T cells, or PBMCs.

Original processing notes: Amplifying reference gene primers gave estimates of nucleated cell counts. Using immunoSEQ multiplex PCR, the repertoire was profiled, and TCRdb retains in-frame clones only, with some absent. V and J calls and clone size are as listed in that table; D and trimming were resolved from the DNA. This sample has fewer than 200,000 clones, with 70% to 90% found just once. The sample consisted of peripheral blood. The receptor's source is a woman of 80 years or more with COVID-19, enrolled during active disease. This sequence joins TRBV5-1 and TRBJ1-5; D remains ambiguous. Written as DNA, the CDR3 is TGCGCCAGCAGTGTAGAGGGAAATCAGCCCCAGCATTTT. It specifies CASSVEGNQPQHF.